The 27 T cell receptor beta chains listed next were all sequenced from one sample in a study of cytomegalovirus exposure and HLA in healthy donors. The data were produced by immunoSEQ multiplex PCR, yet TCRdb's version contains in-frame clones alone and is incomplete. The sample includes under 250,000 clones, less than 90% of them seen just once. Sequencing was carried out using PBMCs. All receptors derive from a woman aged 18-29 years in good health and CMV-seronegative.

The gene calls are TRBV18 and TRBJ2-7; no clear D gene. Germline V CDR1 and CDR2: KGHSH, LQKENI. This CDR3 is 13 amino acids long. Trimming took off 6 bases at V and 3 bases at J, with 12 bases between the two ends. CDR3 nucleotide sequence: TGTGCCAGCTCGCCATTGGCTTTCTACGAGCAGTACTTC. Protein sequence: CASSPLAFYEQYF.

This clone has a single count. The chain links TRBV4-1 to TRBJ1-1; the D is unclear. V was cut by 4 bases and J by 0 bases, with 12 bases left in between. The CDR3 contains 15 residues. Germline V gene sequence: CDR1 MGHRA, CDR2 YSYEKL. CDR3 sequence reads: CASSPSSQVNTEAFF. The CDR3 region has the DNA TGCGCCAGCAGCCCCTCCTCTCAAGTGAACACTGAAGCTTTCTTT.

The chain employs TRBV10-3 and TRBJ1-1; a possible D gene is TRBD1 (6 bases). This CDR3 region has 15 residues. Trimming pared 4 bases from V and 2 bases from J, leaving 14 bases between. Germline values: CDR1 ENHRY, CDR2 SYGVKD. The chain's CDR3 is CAISGFKGGNTEAFF. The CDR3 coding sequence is TGTGCCATCAGTGGATTCAAGGGGGGCAACACTGAAGCTTTCTTT.

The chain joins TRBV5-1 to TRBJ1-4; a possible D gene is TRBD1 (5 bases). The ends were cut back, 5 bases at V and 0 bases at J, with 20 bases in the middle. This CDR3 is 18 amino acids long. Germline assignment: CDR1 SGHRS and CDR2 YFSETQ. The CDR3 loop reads CASRESVTAIATNEKLFF. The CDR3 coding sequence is TGCGCCAGCAGGGAGAGTGTGACAGCGATAGCAACTAATGAAAAACTGTTTTTT.

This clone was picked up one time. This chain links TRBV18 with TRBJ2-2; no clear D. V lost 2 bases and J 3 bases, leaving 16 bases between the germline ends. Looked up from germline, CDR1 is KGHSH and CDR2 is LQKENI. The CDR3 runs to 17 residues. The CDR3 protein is CASSPSPSFWDTGELFF. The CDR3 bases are TGTGCCAGCTCACCAAGTCCCAGCTTTTGGGACACCGGGGAGCTGTTTTTT.

CDR3 sequence reads: CASSGGTANNEQFF. CDR3 nucleotide sequence: TGTGCCAGCAGTGGGGGGACAGCAAACAATGAGCAGTTCTTC. The V call is TRBV2, the J call TRBJ2-1; TRBD1 matches at 7 bases. The CDR3 spans 14 residues. Germline V gives CDR1 SNHLY, CDR2 FYNNEI. The V and J ends lost 4 bases and 5 bases, in that order; junction bases with no gene match: 5.

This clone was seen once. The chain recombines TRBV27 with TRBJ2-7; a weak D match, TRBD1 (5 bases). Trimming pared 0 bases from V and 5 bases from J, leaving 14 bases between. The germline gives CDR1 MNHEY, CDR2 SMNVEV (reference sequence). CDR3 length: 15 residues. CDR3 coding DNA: TGTGCCAGCAGTTTATCGAGGCAGGGCCGGGACGAGCAGTACTTC. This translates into CASSLSRQGRDEQYF.

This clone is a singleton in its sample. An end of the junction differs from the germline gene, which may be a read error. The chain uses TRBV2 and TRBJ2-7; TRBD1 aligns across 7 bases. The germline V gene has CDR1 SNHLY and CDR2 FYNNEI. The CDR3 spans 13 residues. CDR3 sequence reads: CAGSRTGLYEQYF. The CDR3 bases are TGTGCCGGCAGTAGGACAGGCTTATACGAGCAGTACTTC.

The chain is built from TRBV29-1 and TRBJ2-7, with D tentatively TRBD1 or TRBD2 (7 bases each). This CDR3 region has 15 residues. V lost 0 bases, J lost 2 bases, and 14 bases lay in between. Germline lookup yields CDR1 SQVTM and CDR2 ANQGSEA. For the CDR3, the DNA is TGCAGCGTTGAAGAGGTGCAGGGGGGGACCTACGAGCAGTACTTC. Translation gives CSVEEVQGGTYEQYF.

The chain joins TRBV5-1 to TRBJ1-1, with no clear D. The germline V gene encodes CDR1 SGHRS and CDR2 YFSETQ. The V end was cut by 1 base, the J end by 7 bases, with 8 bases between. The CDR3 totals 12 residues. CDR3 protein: CASSLLGIEAFF. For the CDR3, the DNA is TGCGCCAGCAGCTTGTTGGGTATTGAAGCTTTCTTT.

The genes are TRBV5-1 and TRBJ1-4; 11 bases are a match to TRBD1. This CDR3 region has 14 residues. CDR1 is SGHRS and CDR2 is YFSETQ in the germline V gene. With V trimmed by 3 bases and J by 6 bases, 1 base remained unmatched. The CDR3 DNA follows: TGCGCCAGCAGCTGGACAGGGGGCGATGAAAAACTGTTTTTT. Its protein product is CASSWTGGDEKLFF.

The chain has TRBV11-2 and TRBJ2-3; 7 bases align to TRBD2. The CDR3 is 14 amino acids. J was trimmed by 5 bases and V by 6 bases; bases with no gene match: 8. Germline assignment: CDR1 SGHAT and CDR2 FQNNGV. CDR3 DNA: TGTGCCAGCAGGGGAGGGCATGGGGGAGATACGCAGTATTTT. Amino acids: CASRGGHGGDTQYF.

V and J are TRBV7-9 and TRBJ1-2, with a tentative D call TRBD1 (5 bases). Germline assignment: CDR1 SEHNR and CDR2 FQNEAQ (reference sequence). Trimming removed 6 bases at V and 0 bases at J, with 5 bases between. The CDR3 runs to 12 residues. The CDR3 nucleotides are TGTGCCAGCAGGGGACCTAACTATGGCTACACCTTC. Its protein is CASRGPNYGYTF.

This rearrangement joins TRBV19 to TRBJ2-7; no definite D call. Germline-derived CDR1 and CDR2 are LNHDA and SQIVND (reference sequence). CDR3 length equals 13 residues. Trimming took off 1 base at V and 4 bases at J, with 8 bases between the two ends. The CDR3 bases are TGTGCCAGTAGTATAGCTTTAAGGTACGAGCAGTACTTC. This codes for CASSIALRYEQYF.

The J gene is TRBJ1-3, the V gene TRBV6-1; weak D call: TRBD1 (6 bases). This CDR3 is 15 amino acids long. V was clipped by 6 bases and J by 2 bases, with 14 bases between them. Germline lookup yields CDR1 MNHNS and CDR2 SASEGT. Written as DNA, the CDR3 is TGTGCCAGCAGATCCAACCACAGGGCTGGAAACACCATATATTTT. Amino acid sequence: CASRSNHRAGNTIYF.

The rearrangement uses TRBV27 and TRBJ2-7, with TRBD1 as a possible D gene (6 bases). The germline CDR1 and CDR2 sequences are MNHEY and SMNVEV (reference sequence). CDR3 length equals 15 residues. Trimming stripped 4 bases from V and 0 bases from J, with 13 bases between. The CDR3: CASSSLLQGSYEQYF. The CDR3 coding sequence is TGTGCCAGCAGTTCGCTCCTACAGGGCTCCTACGAGCAGTACTTC.

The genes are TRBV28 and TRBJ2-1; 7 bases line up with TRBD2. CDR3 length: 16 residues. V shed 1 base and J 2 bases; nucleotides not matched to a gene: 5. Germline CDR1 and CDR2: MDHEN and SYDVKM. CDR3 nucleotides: TGTGCCAGCAGTTTATCTAGCGGCATGGCCTACAATGAGCAGTTCTTC. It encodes CASSLSSGMAYNEQFF.

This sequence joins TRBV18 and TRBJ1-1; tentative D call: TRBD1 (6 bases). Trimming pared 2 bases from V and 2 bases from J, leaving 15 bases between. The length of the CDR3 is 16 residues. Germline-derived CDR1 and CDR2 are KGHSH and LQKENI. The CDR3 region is CASSPTSGVRNTEAFF. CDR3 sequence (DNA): TGTGCCAGCTCACCAACATCAGGGGTTCGAAACACTGAAGCTTTCTTT.

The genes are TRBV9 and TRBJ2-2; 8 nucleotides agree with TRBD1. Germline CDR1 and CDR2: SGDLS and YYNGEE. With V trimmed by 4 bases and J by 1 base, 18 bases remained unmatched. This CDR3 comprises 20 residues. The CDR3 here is CASSLSRTQGAAMNTGELFF. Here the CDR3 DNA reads TGTGCCAGCAGCCTTAGCCGGACGCAGGGGGCGGCCATGAACACCGGGGAGCTGTTTTTT. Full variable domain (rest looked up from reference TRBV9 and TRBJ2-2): DSGVTQTPKHLITATGQRVTLRCSPRSGDLSVYWYQQSLDQGLQFLIQYYNGEERAKGNILERFSAQQFPDLHSELNLSSLELGDSALYFCASSLSRTQGAAMNTGELFFGEGSRLTVL.

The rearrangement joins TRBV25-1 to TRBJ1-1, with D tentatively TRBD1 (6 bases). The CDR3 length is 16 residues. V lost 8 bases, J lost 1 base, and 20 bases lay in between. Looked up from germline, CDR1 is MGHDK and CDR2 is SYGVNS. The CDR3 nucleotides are TGTGCCAGCTCCTCAGATCCGGGACACCAGAACACTGAAGCTTTCTTT. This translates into CASSSDPGHQNTEAFF.

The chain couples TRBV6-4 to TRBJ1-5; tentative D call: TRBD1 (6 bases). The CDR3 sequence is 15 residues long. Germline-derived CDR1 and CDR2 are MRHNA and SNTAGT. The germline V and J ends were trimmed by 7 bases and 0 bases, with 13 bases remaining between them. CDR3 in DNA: TGTGCCAGCAATAAGGGGGTTTATAGCAATCAGCCCCAGCATTTT. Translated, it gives CASNKGVYSNQPQHF.

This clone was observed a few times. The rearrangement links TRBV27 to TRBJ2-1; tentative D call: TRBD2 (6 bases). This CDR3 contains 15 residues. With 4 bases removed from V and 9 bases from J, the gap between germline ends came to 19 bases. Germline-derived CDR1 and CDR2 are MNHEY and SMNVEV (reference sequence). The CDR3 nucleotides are TGTGCCAGCAGTTCCTCCCGGCGGGGTTATGTTGAGCAGTTCTTC. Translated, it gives CASSSSRRGYVEQFF.

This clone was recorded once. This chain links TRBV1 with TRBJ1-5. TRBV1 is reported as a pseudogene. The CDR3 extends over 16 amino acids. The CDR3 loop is CTSSQDGSWRNQPQHF. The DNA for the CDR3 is TGCACCAGCAGCCAAGATGGAAGCTGGAGAAATCAGCCCCAGCATTTT.

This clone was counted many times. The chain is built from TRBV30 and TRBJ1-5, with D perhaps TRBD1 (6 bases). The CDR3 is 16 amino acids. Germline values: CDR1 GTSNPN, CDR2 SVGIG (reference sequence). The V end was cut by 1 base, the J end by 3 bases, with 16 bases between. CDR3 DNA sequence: TGTGCCTGGAGTGCCTCCCCGGACAGCATCAATCAGCCCCAGCATTTT. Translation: CAWSASPDSINQPQHF.

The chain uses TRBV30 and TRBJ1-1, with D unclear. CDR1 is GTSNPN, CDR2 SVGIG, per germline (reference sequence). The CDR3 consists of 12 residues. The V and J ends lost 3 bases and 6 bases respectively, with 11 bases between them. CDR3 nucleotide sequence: TGTGCCTGGAGGAGAAGTCGGTCTGAAGCTTTCTTT. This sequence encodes CAWRRSRSEAFF.

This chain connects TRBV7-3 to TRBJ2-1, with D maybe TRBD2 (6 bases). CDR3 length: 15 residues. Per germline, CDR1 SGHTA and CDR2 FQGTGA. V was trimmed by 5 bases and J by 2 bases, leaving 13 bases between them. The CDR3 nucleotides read TGTGCCAGCAGCACCGCTACGGGGGCCTACAATGAGCAGTTCTTC. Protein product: CASSTATGAYNEQFF.

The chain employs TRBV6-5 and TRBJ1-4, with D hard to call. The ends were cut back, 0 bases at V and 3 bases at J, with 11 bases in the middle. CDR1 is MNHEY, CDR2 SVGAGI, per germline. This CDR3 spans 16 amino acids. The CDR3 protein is CASSYSSRTANEKLFF. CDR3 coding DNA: TGTGCCAGCAGTTACTCGTCCCGGACGGCTAATGAAAAACTGTTTTTT.